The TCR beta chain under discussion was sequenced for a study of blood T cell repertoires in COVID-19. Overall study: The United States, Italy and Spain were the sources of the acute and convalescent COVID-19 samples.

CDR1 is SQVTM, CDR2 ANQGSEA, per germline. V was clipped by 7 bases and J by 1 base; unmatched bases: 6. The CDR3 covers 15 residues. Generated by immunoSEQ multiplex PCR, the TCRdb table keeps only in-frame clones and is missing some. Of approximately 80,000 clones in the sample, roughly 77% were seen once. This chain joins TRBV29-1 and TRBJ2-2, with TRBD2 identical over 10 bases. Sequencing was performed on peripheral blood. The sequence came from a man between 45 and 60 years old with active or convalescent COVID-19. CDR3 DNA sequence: TGCAGCGCCCAGCGGGGGGGGGTGAACACCGGGGAGCTGTTTTTT. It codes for CSAQRGGVNTGELFF.